These T cell receptor beta chains were read from a single sample in a study of molecular identifiers for immune sequencing clone quantification. In TCRdb, the PCR reads were re-called with MiXCR into one record per CDR3 protein. The data show over 600,000 distinct CDR3 sequences, 15% to 20% seen once. Material: naive CD8+ T cells from blood, with Jurkat cell RNA spiked in. The receptors come from a human donor in good health. Some libraries in this study had Jurkat cell RNA spiked in. The CDR3 runs from the conserved cysteine through the conserved F or W. The order of the fields is CDR3 protein, J gene, V gene, D gene. The D gene is left open where the match is weak.

CDR3 protein: CASSRGQGRGLHF; J gene: TRBJ1-5; V gene: TRBV27; D gene: TRBD1
CDR3 protein: CASTLTPQGINEQFF; J gene: TRBJ2-1; V gene: TRBV7-9; D gene: NA
CDR3 protein: CASSRVSRTEYLYEQYF; J gene: TRBJ2-7; V gene: TRBV4-3; D gene: NA
CDR3 protein: CSATVAETGLWEQYF; J gene: TRBJ2-7; V gene: TRBV20-1; D gene: NA
CDR3 protein: CASSYSEGAMNTEAFF; J gene: TRBJ1-1; V gene: TRBV6-5; D gene: TRBD1
CDR3 protein: CASSIVGTPSYNEQFF; J gene: TRBJ2-1; V gene: TRBV19; D gene: NA
CDR3 protein: CASSQDLTYGATEAFF; J gene: TRBJ1-1; V gene: TRBV4-3; D gene: NA
CDR3 protein: CASSESTALEAFF; J gene: TRBJ1-1; V gene: TRBV10-2; D gene: NA
CDR3 protein: CASGWVNTEAFF; J gene: TRBJ1-1; V gene: TRBV12-3/TRBV12-4; D gene: NA
CDR3 protein: CATSDAGTSGVTDTQYF; J gene: TRBJ2-3; V gene: TRBV24-1; D gene: TRBD2
CDR3 protein: CASSLTGTESYEQYF; J gene: TRBJ2-7; V gene: TRBV7-2; D gene: TRBD1
CDR3 protein: CASRGDRGRGVTGELFF; J gene: TRBJ2-2; V gene: TRBV6-5; D gene: TRBD1
CDR3 protein: CASTGTSGGGGGYNEQFF; J gene: TRBJ2-1; V gene: TRBV27; D gene: TRBD2
CDR3 protein: CASSQSFGGEAFF; J gene: TRBJ1-1; V gene: TRBV7-8; D gene: NA
CDR3 protein: CASTPGGAGFEQYF; J gene: TRBJ2-7; V gene: TRBV27; D gene: TRBD2
CDR3 protein: CASSYRAGTYEQYF; J gene: TRBJ2-7; V gene: TRBV6-5; D gene: NA
CDR3 protein: CASSYSRESSYNEQFF; J gene: TRBJ2-1; V gene: TRBV6-2/TRBV6-3; D gene: NA
CDR3 protein: CASSLTSPGELFF; J gene: TRBJ2-2; V gene: TRBV11-2; D gene: TRBD2
CDR3 protein: CASSLGQGIGEQYF; J gene: TRBJ2-7; V gene: TRBV27; D gene: TRBD1
CDR3 protein: CASAGTLGNQPQHF; J gene: TRBJ1-5; V gene: TRBV7-9; D gene: NA
CDR3 protein: CASSLLDQGADTQYF; J gene: TRBJ2-3; V gene: TRBV28; D gene: TRBD1
CDR3 protein: CASSQVISDSSYEQYF; J gene: TRBJ2-7; V gene: TRBV4-1; D gene: NA
CDR3 protein: CASSDYNEQFF; J gene: TRBJ2-1; V gene: TRBV7-8; D gene: NA
CDR3 protein: CASSISSRSSDTQYF; J gene: TRBJ2-3; V gene: TRBV19; D gene: NA
CDR3 protein: CASSPPPVGDTQYF; J gene: TRBJ2-3; V gene: TRBV28; D gene: NA
CDR3 protein: CASRYYSSTGELFF; J gene: TRBJ2-2; V gene: TRBV19; D gene: NA